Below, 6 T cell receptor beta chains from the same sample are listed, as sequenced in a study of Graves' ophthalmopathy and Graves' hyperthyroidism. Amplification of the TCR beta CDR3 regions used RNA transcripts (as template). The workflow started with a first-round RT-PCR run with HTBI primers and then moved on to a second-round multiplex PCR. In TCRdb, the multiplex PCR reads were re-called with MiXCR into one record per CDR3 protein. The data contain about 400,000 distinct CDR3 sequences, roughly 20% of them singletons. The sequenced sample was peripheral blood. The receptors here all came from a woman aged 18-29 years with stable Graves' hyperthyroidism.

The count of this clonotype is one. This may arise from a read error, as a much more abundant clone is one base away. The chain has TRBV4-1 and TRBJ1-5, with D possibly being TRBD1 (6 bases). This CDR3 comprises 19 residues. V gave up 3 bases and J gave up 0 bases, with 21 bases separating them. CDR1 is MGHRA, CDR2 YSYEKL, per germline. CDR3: CASSHSYYWSGDSNQPQHF. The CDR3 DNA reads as TGCGCCAGCAGCCACTCATACTACTGGTCAGGGGATAGCAATCAGCCCCAGCATTTT.

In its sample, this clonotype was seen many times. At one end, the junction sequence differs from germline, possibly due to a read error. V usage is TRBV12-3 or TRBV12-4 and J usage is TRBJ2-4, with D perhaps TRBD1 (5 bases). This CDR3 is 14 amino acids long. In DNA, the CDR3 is TGTGCCAGCAGTTTCGCAGGGCGTGGAAACATTAAGTACTTC. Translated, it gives CASSFAGRGNIKYF.

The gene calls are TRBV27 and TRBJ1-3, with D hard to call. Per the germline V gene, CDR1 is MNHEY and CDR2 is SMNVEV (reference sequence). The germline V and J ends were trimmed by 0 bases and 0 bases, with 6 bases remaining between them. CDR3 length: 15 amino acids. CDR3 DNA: TGTGCCAGCAGTTTATCGGTCAACTCTGGAAACACCATATATTTT. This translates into CASSLSVNSGNTIYF.

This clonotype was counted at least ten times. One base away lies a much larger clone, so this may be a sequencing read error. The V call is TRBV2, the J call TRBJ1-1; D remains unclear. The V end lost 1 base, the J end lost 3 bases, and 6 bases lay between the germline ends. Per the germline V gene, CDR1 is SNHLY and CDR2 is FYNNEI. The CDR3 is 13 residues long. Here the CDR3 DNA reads TGTGCCAGCAGTGAAGTAGGCCACACTGAAGCTTTCTTT. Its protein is CASSEVGHTEAFF.

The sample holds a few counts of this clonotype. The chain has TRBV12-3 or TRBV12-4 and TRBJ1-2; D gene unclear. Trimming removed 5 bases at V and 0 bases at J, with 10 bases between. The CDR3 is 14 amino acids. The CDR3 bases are TGTGCCAGCAGTCTCCTCCCAGCTAACTATGGCTACACCTTC. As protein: CASSLLPANYGYTF.

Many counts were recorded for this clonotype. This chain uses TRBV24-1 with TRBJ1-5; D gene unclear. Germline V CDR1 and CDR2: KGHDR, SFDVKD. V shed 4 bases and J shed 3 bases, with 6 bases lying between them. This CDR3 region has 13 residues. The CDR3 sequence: CATSDRHNQPQHF. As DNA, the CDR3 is TGTGCCACCAGTGACAGGCACAATCAGCCCCAGCATTTT.